This TCR beta chain is from a study of T cells in Graves' hyperthyroidism and ophthalmopathy (dated by TCRdb to about 2019). The study in broad terms: Peripheral blood was sampled at the time of initial diagnosis, prior to any treatment. A discovery cohort of around 100 patients, approximately 44 with Graves' ophthalmopathy and over 55 with stable Graves' hyperthyroidism, was used to find distinguishing TCR V-J signatures. An independent validation cohort of around 19 hyperthyroidism patients and 17 patients who later progressed to ophthalmopathy tested prospective prediction of ophthalmopathy. The roughly 91 discovery patients were randomly divided into training and test sets at a 7:3 ratio. The study also compared thyroid tissue and blood T-cell repertoires from 5 to 7 Graves' hyperthyroidism patients. Following sampling, methimazole starting at 30 mg daily was given to hyperthyroidism patients, and high-dose intravenous methylprednisolone was given to ophthalmopathy patients. TCR Vbeta CDR3 sequencing of 135 peripheral blood samples (over 40 ophthalmopathy, about 74 hyperthyroidism and roughly 17 progressor patients) is reported in the paper.

Sequences SQVTM (CDR1) and ANQGSEA (CDR2) are obtained from the germline V gene. The CDR3 measures 16 amino acids from cysteine to phenylalanine. The read is trimmed to its CDR3 DNA, 48 bases read in frame from base 1. For this chain, trimming is 0 bases at the V end and 3 bases at the J end, and the number of junction bases without a gene match is 8. Many counts were recorded for this clonotype. Its recognized antigen is unknown. Base qualities were left out, and no much larger clone turns up one base away. Stable Graves' hyperthyroidism was defined as no progression to ophthalmopathy during 18 months of follow-up. Hyperthyroidism patients were newly diagnosed, had a disease duration of under 2 months, and were aged 18 to 65 years. Patients with uncontrolled infections, other autoimmune diseases, pregnancy or lactation were excluded. Diagnoses were established on the basis of clinical symptoms, serum thyroxine and TRAb, thyroid ultrasound, and orbital computed tomography. PBMCs were isolated from 7.5 to 10 ml of fresh peripheral blood by Ficoll-Paque density gradient centrifugation. Total RNA was extracted using Trizol reagent, and RNA quality was assessed on an Agilent 2100 Bioanalyzer.

TCR beta CDR3 regions were amplified from RNA transcripts. The TCR CDR3 was subjected to a first round of RT-PCR using the HTBI primer set and the Qiagen OneStep RT-PCR kit. A second multiplex PCR round built the libraries, followed by size selection and purification. Sequencing of the libraries was done on an Illumina HiSeq2000 using paired-end 100 bp reads. The authors' pipeline ran thus. SOAPnuke was used to process the raw data, throwing out any read that contained adapters or uncalled bases, had a mean Phred below 15, or lacked an exact constant-primer or identifier match. High-quality paired reads were merged with COPE v1.2.5, and unique nucleotide sequences were defined as clonotypes. MiTCR v1.1 was used to align the clonotypes against IMGT TRBV, TRBD and TRBJ reference segments. The analysis was restricted to V-J combinations with a frequency above 0.0001, which together covered 99% to 99.2% of the repertoires. A TCS score was defined as the ratio of F50 (clonal expansion) to E x V (chaos), with BLOSUM62-based TCRdist applied between CDR3 peptides within each V-J. Welch's t-statistics and random forest reduced roughly 500 V-J features to 10 to 15, which were used in a naive Bayes classifier (R e1071). The public reads were quality trimmed at Q25 with fastp and then assembled into clones with MiXCR by TCRdb, keeping productive beta chains. Under each unique CDR3 protein, matching rows form one entry showing the most common genes and DNA. TCRdb's processing, not the authors', yielded these V and J calls. The sample profile shows hundreds of thousands of distinct CDR3 sequences; approximately 13% of them were found once. The ten largest clones take up 20% to 25% of the sample.

Overall study results and their limits: In validation, the model predicted progression to ophthalmopathy a median of about 6.5 months before onset, with approximately 71% sensitivity and roughly 73% specificity. Ophthalmopathy was separated from stable hyperthyroidism by a 13 V-J signature model, with around 90% sensitivity and about 81% specificity obtained in cross-validation and 80%/75% obtained in testing. Most expanded thyroid clonotypes (frequency above 0.001) were also found in blood, which suggests that blood repertoires may mirror thyroid immune responses. No statistical method was used to fix the sample size in advance, and group allocation was not hidden from the investigators.

The specimen sequenced was blood. In this chain, TRBV29-1 is recombined with TRBJ2-4; 7 bases in the middle match TRBD2. The source is a woman aged 25 to 39 with Graves' hyperthyroidism. Here the CDR3 is given as CSVEDRGGRGKNIQYF. The nucleotides are TGCAGCGTTGAAGATCGGGGAGGGCGCGGCAAAAACATTCAGTACTTC.